Shown below are 27 T cell receptor beta chains from a single sample sequenced in a study of T cells expressing NK-cell markers. TCRdb re-called the 5' RACE reads and shows each CDR3 protein once, DNA omitted. The repertoire table contains 450,000 to 600,000 distinct CDR3 sequences. Sample: blood T cells: a sorted CD56 or NKG2C T cell subset, CD4+ or CD8+ T cells, or bulk PBMC T cells (not recorded which). These TCRs come from a man aged 18-30 years in good health.

The CDR3 spells CASSFWTSGFTGELFF. V is TRBV3-1 and J is TRBJ2-2; the TCRdb call, TRBD2, lacks DNA for checking. Looked up from germline, CDR1 is LGHDT and CDR2 is YNNKEL (reference sequence). This CDR3 has 16 amino acids.

The rearrangement uses TRBV27 and TRBJ1-2; TCRdb lists TRBD1, though no DNA is available to test this call. Germline CDR1 reads MNHEY; CDR2 reads SMNVEV (reference sequence). This CDR3 is built from 14 residues. The CDR3 protein is CASRSSGTDYGYTF.

V and J are TRBV28 and TRBJ2-7; the D call from TCRdb, TRBD2, cannot be confirmed without DNA. The CDR3 contains 14 residues. The germline V gene has CDR1 MDHEN and CDR2 SYDVKM. The CDR3: CASSLETSRYEQYF.

The chain employs TRBV27 and TRBJ2-1. In germline, CDR1 is MNHEY, CDR2 SMNVEV (reference sequence). The CDR3 sequence is 13 residues long. The CDR3: CASSYGRTNEQFF.

This sequence joins TRBV12-3 or TRBV12-4 and TRBJ2-3; TCRdb indicates TRBD2, and absent DNA this call remains unverified. There are 17 residues in the CDR3. CDR3 amino acids: CASSFGSGRTSTDTQYF.

V is TRBV7-2 and J is TRBJ2-1; the TCRdb D gene call, TRBD2, has no DNA to confirm it. Germline-derived CDR1 and CDR2 are SGHTA and FQGNSA. This CDR3 contains 15 residues. The CDR3 region is CASSLTRFSYNEQFF.

This chain uses TRBV7-2 with TRBJ2-1. Germline CDR1 and CDR2: SGHTA and FQGNSA. CDR3 length equals 11 residues. This chain's CDR3 is CASSLFNSQFF.

This chain joins TRBV21-1 and TRBJ2-6; without DNA, the TCRdb call of TRBD1 cannot be checked. TRBV21-1 is designated a pseudogene. CDR3 length: 19 residues. The CDR3 reads CASSKVIRQGASGANVLTF.

CDR3 region: CASSQLLRGGPTDTQYF. The chain couples TRBV4-1 to TRBJ2-3; TCRdb's assignment of TRBD1 cannot be checked, as there is no DNA. Looked up from germline, CDR1 is MGHRA and CDR2 is YSYEKL. This CDR3 is 17 amino acids long.

The gene calls are TRBV30 and TRBJ2-7. CDR1 is GTSNPN and CDR2 is SVGIG in the germline V gene (reference sequence). This CDR3 is 11 amino acids long. This CDR3 reads CAWSGGYEQYF.

The V call is TRBV29-1, the J call TRBJ1-2. The germline gives CDR1 SQVTM, CDR2 ANQGSEA. The CDR3 is 14 residues long. Here the CDR3 reads CSVEGEGTPGGYTF.

V usage is TRBV14 and J usage is TRBJ1-1; TCRdb's D call, TRBD1, is unchecked because there is no DNA. There are 14 residues in the CDR3. Per the germline V gene, CDR1 is SGHDN and CDR2 is FVKESK. The CDR3 spells CASSHMGEKAEAFF.

V is TRBV6-5 and J is TRBJ2-2; TCRdb gives TRBD1 as the D gene, but with no DNA this cannot be confirmed. The CDR3 loop spans 18 amino acids. Germline V gives CDR1 MNHEY, CDR2 SVGAGI. CDR3 amino acids: CASSYSPLAGTGVGELFF.

The rearrangement uses TRBV5-1 and TRBJ2-4. Germline assignment: CDR1 SGHRS and CDR2 YFSETQ. The CDR3 has 16 residues. The CDR3 is CASSLGRMATKNIQYF.

This chain joins TRBV12-3 or TRBV12-4 and TRBJ2-1; no DNA is available, so the TRBD2 call from TCRdb remains unchecked. The CDR3 runs to 14 residues. CDR3 protein: CASTRASGRAEQFF.

This chain links TRBV20-1 with TRBJ1-2; absent DNA, TCRdb's TRBD1 call cannot be checked. The CDR3 consists of 12 residues. Germline V gives CDR1 DFQATT, CDR2 SNEGSKA (reference sequence). The CDR3 protein is CSAGDRAYGYTF.

CDR3 sequence: CASSLGRTGNTEAFF. The rearrangement uses TRBV27 and TRBJ1-1; absent DNA, TCRdb's TRBD1 call cannot be checked. The CDR3 length is 15 residues. The germline gives CDR1 MNHEY, CDR2 SMNVEV (reference sequence).

V is TRBV27 and J is TRBJ2-1; without DNA, the TCRdb call of TRBD1 cannot be checked. CDR1 and CDR2 (germline): MNHEY, SMNVEV (reference sequence). This CDR3 contains 14 residues. The CDR3 reads CASSLTGNGNEQFF.

The gene calls are TRBV5-1 and TRBJ2-3; TCRdb's D call of TRBD2 is untestable without DNA. The CDR3 contains 15 residues. CDR1 SGHRS and CDR2 YFSETQ come from the germline V gene. CDR3: CASSPRGANTDTQYF.

The J gene is TRBJ2-1, the V gene TRBV20-1. CDR3 size: 15 residues. Per the germline V gene, CDR1 is DFQATT and CDR2 is SNEGSKA (reference sequence). This CDR3 is CSAVLGRSSYNEQFF.

The chain recombines TRBV5-1 with TRBJ2-1. CDR1 and CDR2 (germline): SGHRS, YFSETQ. The CDR3 length is 15 residues. The CDR3 reads CASSLTRTTNNEQFF.

The J gene is TRBJ2-1, the V gene TRBV6-4; TCRdb indicates TRBD1, and absent DNA this call remains unverified. The germline gives CDR1 MRHNA, CDR2 SNTAGT. The CDR3 has 15 residues. The CDR3 protein is CASSRTGEAYNEQFF.

The chain recombines TRBV6-2 or TRBV6-3 with TRBJ2-5; the TCRdb call, TRBD2, lacks DNA for checking. Germline CDR1 MNHEY, CDR2 SVGEGT. The CDR3 contains 15 residues. CDR3 sequence: CASSYYGRAPETQYF.

The V call is TRBV6-1, the J call TRBJ2-1; TCRdb reports TRBD2, a call that lacks DNA to check it against. There are 14 residues in the CDR3. Germline values: CDR1 MNHNS, CDR2 SASEGT. This CDR3 reads CASRDGRRRDEQFF.

The chain uses TRBV7-8 and TRBJ2-3. CDR1 and CDR2 from the germline V gene are SGHVS and FQNEAQ. The CDR3 length is 15 residues. The CDR3 sequence is CASSLDGASTDTQYF.

The rearrangement links TRBV3-1 to TRBJ1-1; the TCRdb D gene call, TRBD1, has no DNA to confirm it. Germline V CDR1 and CDR2: LGHDT, YNNKEL (reference sequence). The CDR3 sequence is 11 residues long. The CDR3 is CASGRGREAFF.

The chain uses TRBV28 and TRBJ2-7. The CDR3 runs to 13 residues. The V gene's germline CDR1 is MDHEN and CDR2 SYDVKM. The chain's CDR3 is CASSTPSSFEQYF.